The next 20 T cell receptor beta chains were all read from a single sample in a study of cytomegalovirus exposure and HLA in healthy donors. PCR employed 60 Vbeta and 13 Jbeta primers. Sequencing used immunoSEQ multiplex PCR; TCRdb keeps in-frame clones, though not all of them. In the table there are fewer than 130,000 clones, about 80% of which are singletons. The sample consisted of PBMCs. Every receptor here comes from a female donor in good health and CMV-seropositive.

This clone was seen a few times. The CDR3 region is CASSEESGRHEQYF. CDR3 DNA: TGTGCCAGCAGTGAAGAGAGCGGGAGACACGAGCAGTACTTC. The J gene is TRBJ2-7, the V gene TRBV2, with 8 bases that match TRBD2. The CDR3 spans 14 residues. The V gene's germline CDR1 is SNHLY and CDR2 FYNNEI. J was trimmed by 5 bases and V by 1 base; bases with no gene match: 4.

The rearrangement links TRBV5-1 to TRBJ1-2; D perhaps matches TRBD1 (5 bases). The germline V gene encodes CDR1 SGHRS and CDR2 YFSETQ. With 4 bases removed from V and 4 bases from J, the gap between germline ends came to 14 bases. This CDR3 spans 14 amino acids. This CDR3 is CASSRVGGFYGYTF. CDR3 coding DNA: TGCGCCAGCAGCCGAGTGGGGGGGTTCTATGGCTACACCTTC.

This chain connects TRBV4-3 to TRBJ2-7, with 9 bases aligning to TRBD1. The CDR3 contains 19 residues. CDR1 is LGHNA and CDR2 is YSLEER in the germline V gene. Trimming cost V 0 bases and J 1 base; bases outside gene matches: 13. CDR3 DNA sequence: TGCGCCAGCAGCCAAGATCCCCCCACAGGGGGCGAGGGGTCCTACGAGCAGTACTTC. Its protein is CASSQDPPTGGEGSYEQYF.

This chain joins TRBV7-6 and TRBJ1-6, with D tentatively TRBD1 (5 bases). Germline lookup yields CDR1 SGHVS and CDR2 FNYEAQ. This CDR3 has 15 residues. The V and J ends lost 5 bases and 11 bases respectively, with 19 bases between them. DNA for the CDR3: TGTGCCAGCAGCCCACATTTAGGGGCTGGGCCACCCCTCCACTTT. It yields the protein CASSPHLGAGPPLHF.

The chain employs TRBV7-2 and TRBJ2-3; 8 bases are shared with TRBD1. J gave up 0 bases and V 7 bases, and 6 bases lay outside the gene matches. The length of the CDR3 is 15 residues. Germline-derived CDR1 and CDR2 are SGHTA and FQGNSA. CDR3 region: CASTGQGTSTDTQYF. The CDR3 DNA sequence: TGTGCCAGCACCGGACAGGGCACTAGCACAGATACGCAGTATTTT.

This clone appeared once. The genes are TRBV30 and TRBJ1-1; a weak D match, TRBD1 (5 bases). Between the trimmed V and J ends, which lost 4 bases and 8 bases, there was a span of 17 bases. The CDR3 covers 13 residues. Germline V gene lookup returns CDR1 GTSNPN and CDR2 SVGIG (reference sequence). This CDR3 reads CAWNRRGRGEAFF. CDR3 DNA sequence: TGTGCCTGGAACCGCCGGGGGAGGGGCGAAGCTTTCTTT. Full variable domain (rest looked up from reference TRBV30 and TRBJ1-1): SQTIHQWPATLVQPVGSPLSLECTVEGTSNPNLYWYRQAAGRGLQLLFYSVGIGQISSEVPQNLSASRPQDRQFILSSKKLLLSDSGFYLCAWNRRGRGEAFFGQGTRLTVV.

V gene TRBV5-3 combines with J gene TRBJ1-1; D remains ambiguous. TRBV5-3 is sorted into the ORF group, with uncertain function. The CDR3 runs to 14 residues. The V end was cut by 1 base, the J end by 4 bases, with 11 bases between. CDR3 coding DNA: TGTGCCAGAAGCTTGCCGAGTGGTGGCACTGAAGCTTTCTTT. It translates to CARSLPSGGTEAFF.

The DNA of the CDR3 is TGCAGCTCTACGGGACAGGGGGCGTCAAATGAGCAGTTCTTC. It translates to CSSTGQGASNEQFF. This chain links TRBV29-1 with TRBJ2-1; 12 nucleotides match TRBD1. The CDR3 length is 14 residues. Trimming took 8 bases from V and 7 from J; bases not matched to a gene: 9. From germline, CDR1 is SQVTM and CDR2 ANQGSEA.

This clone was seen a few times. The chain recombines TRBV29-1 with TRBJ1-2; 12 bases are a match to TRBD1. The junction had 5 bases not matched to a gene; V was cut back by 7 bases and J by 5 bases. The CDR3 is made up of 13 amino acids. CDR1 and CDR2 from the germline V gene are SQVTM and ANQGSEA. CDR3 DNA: TGCAGCGCACCGGGACAGGGGGCATATGGCTACACCTTC. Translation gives CSAPGQGAYGYTF. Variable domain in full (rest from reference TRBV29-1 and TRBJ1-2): SAVISQKPSRDICQRGTSLTIQCQVDSQVTMMFWYRQQPGQSLTLIATANQGSEATYESGFVIDKFPISRPNLTFSTLTVSNMSPEDSSIYLCSAPGQGAYGYTFGSGTRLTVV.

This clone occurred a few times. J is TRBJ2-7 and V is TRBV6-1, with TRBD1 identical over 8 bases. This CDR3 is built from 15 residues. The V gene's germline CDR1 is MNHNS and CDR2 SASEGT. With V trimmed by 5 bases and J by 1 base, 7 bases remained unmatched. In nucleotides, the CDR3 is TGTGCCAGCAGTAGCCGGGACAGGAGATCCTACGAGCAGTACTTC. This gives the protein CASSSRDRRSYEQYF.

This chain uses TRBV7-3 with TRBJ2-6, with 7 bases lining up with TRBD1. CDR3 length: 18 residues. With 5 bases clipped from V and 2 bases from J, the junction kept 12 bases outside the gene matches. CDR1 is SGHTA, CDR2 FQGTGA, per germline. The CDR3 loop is CASSPKTGTRAGANVLTF. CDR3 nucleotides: TGTGCCAGCAGCCCTAAGACAGGGACCCGAGCTGGGGCCAACGTCCTGACTTTC.

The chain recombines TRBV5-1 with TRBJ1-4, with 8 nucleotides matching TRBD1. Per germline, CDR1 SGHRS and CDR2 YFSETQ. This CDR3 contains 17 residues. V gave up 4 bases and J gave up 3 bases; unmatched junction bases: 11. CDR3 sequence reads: CASSLRDRPSANEKLFF. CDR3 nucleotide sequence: TGCGCCAGCAGCCTTCGGGACAGGCCGTCGGCTAATGAAAAACTGTTTTTT.

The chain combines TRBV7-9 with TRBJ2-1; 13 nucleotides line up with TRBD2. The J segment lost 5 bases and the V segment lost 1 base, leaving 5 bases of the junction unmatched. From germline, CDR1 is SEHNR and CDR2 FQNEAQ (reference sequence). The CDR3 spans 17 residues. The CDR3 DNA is TGTGCCAGCAGCTTAGTTACTAGCGGGAGGGCGAACAATGAGCAGTTCTTC. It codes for CASSLVTSGRANNEQFF.

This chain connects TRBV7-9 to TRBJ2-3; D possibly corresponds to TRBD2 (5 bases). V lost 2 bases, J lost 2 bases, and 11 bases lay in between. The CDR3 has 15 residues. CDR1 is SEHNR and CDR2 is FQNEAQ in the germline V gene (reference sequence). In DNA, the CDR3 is TGTGCCAGCAGCTTAAGGGAGACCGCCACAGATACGCAGTATTTT. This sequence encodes CASSLRETATDTQYF.

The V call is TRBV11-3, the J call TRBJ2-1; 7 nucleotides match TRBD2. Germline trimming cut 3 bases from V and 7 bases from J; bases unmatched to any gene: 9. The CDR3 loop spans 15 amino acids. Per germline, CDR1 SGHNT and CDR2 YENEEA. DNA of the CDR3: TGTGCCAGCAGCTTTGGTAGCGGGTTGTCAAATGAGCAGTTCTTC. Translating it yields CASSFGSGLSNEQFF.

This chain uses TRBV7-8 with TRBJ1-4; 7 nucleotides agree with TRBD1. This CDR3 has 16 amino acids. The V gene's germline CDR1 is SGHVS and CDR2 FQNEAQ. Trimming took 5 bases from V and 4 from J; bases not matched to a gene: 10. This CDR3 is CASSPRPYRGNEKLFF. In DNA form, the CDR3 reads TGTGCCAGCAGCCCAAGGCCCTACAGGGGTAATGAAAAACTGTTTTTT.

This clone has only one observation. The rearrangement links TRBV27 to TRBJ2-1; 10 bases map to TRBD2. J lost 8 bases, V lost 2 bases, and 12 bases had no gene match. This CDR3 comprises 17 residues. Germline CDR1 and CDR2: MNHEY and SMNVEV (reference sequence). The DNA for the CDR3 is TGTGCCAGCAGTTTAACCGGCCGAACTAGCGGGACCGATGAGCAGTTCTTC. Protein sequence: CASSLTGRTSGTDEQFF.

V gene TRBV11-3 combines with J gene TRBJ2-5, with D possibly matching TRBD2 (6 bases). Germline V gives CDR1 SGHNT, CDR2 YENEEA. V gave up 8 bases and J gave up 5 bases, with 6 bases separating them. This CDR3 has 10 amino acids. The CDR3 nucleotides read TGTGCCAGCGGGAGGGAGACCCAGTACTTC. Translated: CASGRETQYF.

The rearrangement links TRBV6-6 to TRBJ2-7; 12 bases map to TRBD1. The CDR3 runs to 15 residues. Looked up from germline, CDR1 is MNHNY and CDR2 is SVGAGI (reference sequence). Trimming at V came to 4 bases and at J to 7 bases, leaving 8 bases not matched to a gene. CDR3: CASSSGTGGFGEQYF. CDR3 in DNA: TGTGCCAGCAGTTCCGGGACAGGGGGCTTTGGAGAGCAGTACTTC.

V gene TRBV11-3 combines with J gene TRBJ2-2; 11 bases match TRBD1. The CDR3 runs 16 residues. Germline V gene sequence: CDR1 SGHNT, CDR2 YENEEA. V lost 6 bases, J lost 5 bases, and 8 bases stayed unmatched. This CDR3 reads CASSLDRGRTTGELFF. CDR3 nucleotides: TGTGCCAGCAGTTTGGACAGGGGGCGGACAACCGGGGAGCTGTTTTTT.